This T cell receptor beta chain was profiled in a study of blood T cell repertoires in COVID-19. Assay used: immunoSEQ multiplex PCR; TCRdb lists only in-frame clones, some missing. The profile shows about 320,000 clones, 75% to 90% of them singletons. This study enrolled people aged roughly 18 to 89 from about two dozen US geographic areas. The study recruited exposed participants who had met a COVID-19 case within 2 weeks before entry. The germline V gene encodes CDR1 LGHDT and CDR2 YNNKEL (reference sequence). Trimming cost V 4 bases and J 3 bases; bases outside gene matches: 6. This CDR3 region has 15 residues.

This chain connects TRBV3-1 (or the pseudogene TRBV3-2) to TRBJ1-5; 7 positions match TRBD1. The sequenced material came from PBMCs or T cells enriched from blood (not recorded which). The receptor was isolated from a woman aged 25 to 39 who had been exposed to COVID-19. CDR3 sequence: CASSLSGGFNQPQHF. The CDR3 DNA follows: TGTGCCAGCAGCCTATCAGGGGGGTTCAATCAGCCCCAGCATTTT.